Listed below are T cell receptor beta chains from one sample, sequenced in a study of T cells after yellow fever vaccination. Each CDR3 protein gets one entry after TCRdb re-called the 5' RACE reads with MiXCR. This table holds a few hundred thousand distinct CDR3 sequences, over 3.5% found once. Here the sequenced sample was PBMCs, taken 5 days after the yellow fever booster vaccination. These receptors were obtained from a man between 18 and 29 years old who received the YFV17D yellow fever vaccine. The CDR3 runs from the conserved cysteine through the conserved F or W. The order of the fields is J gene, D gene, CDR3 length, V gene, clone size, CDR3 DNA, CDR3 protein. The D gene is left open where the match is weak. Clone size, where shown, is once, few, many, or a class for clones that have expanded.

>TRBJ2-7|.|15|TRBV5-1|few
TGCGCCAGCAGATTCTCGAATTTGGAATTCTACGAGCAGTACTTC
CASRFSNLEFYEQYF
>TRBJ2-2|.|12|TRBV28|.
TGTGCCAGCAGTTTACGGCCCTCCAGGCTGTTTTTT
CASSLRPSRLFF
>TRBJ2-1|.|14|TRBV7-2|few
TGTGCCAGCAGCTTAGCGGGGGGCGGACTCGAGCAGTTCTTC
CASSLAGGGLEQFF
>TRBJ2-6|.|16|TRBV7-2|.
TGTGCCAGCAGCCGCCCCGGGACGGCTGGGGCCAACGTCCTGACTTTC
CASSRPGTAGANVLTF
>TRBJ2-3|.|15|TRBV19|.
TGTGCCAGTAGTATAGGGACCTATAGCACAGATACGCAGTATTTT
CASSIGTYSTDTQYF
>TRBJ2-2|.|15|TRBV7-3|many
TGTGCCAGCAGGCCGTCCAGGGGGAACACCGGGGAGCTGTTTTTT
CASRPSRGNTGELFF
>TRBJ2-5|.|17|TRBV11-2|few
TGTGCCAGCAGCTTAGCCCGCGGCTCTGGATCCCAAGAGACCCAGTACTTC
CASSLARGSGSQETQYF
>TRBJ2-5|.|13|TRBV12-3/TRBV12-4|few
TGTGCCAGCACCTCGGACTTAACGGAGACCCAGTACTTC
CASTSDLTETQYF
>TRBJ1-3|.|14|TRBV6-6|.
TGTGCCAGCAGTTACAGTAGCTCTGGAAACACCATATATTTT
CASSYSSSGNTIYF
>TRBJ1-2|.|13|TRBV29-1|many
TGCAGCGTTGGAATGACCCAGGGCTATGGCTACACCTTC
CSVGMTQGYGYTF
>TRBJ1-3|.|16|TRBV11-2|.
TGTGCCAGCAGCTTCAACAGGGACGGATCTGGAAACACCATATATTTT
CASSFNRDGSGNTIYF
>TRBJ1-4|.|16|TRBV5-1|few
TGCGCCAGCAGCTTTGGGGTTGATTTGACTAATGAAAAACTGTTTTTT
CASSFGVDLTNEKLFF
>TRBJ1-5|.|13|TRBV4-1|many
TGCGCCAGCAGCCAAGGGTGGCATCAGCCCCAGCATTTT
CASSQGWHQPQHF
>TRBJ1-1|.|14|TRBV3-1|.
TGTGCCAGCAGCCAAGAAGGGAGAGCTGCTGAAGCTTTCTTT
CASSQEGRAAEAFF
>TRBJ2-2|.|15|TRBV28|few
TGTGCCAGCAGTGGACCGGGATCGAACACCGGGGAGCTGTTTTTT
CASSGPGSNTGELFF
>TRBJ2-1|TRBD1|16|TRBV4-2|many
TGTGCCAGCAGCCTCCGGACAGGACCTGCCTACAATGAGCAGTTCTTC
CASSLRTGPAYNEQFF
>TRBJ1-6|.|14|TRBV12-3/TRBV12-4|few
TGTGCCAGCAGCCCGGGACTAGACTATTCACCCCTCCACTTT
CASSPGLDYSPLHF
>TRBJ2-5|.|14|TRBV20-1|few
TGCAGTGCAAGGCGGAGAGGGGGCCAAGAGACCCAGTACTTC
CSARRRGGQETQYF
>TRBJ1-4|TRBD1|14|TRBV3-1|.
TGTGCCAGCAGGATGGACAGGGCAAATGAAAAACTGTTTTTT
CASRMDRANEKLFF
>TRBJ1-2|.|13|TRBV6-6|once
TGTGCCAGCAGGGAAACAGCAGGGTATGGCTACACCTTC
CASRETAGYGYTF
>TRBJ2-1|TRBD1|13|TRBV18|many
TGTGCCAGCTCACCACGCGACAGGGGTGAGCAGTTCTTC
CASSPRDRGEQFF
>TRBJ2-3|.|13|TRBV24-1|many
TGTGCCACCAGTGATCCGCCCATAGATACGCAGTATTTT
CATSDPPIDTQYF
>TRBJ1-4|.|13|TRBV5-1|.
TGCGCCAGCAGGGAGGGTTACGGTGAAAAACTGTTTTTT
CASREGYGEKLFF
>TRBJ2-4|TRBD2|14|TRBV10-3|many
TGTGCCATCAGTGGGACTAGCGGAAAAAACATTCAGTACTTC
CAISGTSGKNIQYF
>TRBJ1-2|.|13|TRBV30|.
TGTGCCTGGAGTAGGGGAAATACCTATGGCTACACTTTC
CAWSRGNTYGYTF
>TRBJ1-2|.|13|TRBV18|few
TGTGCCAGCTCACCAGGGTCTGACTATGGCTACACCTTC
CASSPGSDYGYTF
>TRBJ2-5|TRBD2|17|TRBV5-1|many
TGCGCCAGCAGCCTGGGGACTAGCGGGGGGGCCAAGGAGACCCAGTACTTC
CASSLGTSGGAKETQYF
>TRBJ2-1|TRBD1|15|TRBV20-1|.
TGCAGTGCTAGTTACCCGGGACAGGGGCGAAATGAGCAGTTCTTC
CSASYPGQGRNEQFF
>TRBJ1-2|.|12|TRBV10-3|few
TGTGCCAGCGGGTTGGTCGGCTATGGCTACACCTTC
CASGLVGYGYTF
>TRBJ1-2|TRBD1|14|TRBV7-2|few
TGTGCCAGTATCACCGACAGGGGGACAAATGGCTACACCTTC
CASITDRGTNGYTF
>TRBJ1-5|.|14|TRBV12-3/TRBV12-4|few
TGTGCCAGCAGTCTCATTTCGGGGTCTGAGCCCCAGCATTTT
CASSLISGSEPQHF
>TRBJ2-7|.|13|TRBV20-1|many
TGCAGTGCTAGGACTTTGGCGGCCTACGAGCAGTACTTC
CSARTLAAYEQYF
>TRBJ2-5|.|12|TRBV2|many
TGTGCCGGATGGACAGAGAAAGAGACCCAGTACTTC
CAGWTEKETQYF
>TRBJ1-6|TRBD1|15|TRBV5-5|.
TGTGCCAGCAGCTTGCAGGGACAGTATAATTCACCCCTCCACTTT
CASSLQGQYNSPLHF
>TRBJ2-5|.|14|TRBV18|.
TGTGCCAGCTCAGAAACAGGGAACCAAGAGACCCAGTACTTC
CASSETGNQETQYF
>TRBJ2-7|TRBD1|17|TRBV27|many
TGTGCCAGCAGTCCCCCCCCCTTGACAGGGGCGGCCTACGAGCAGTACTTC
CASSPPPLTGAAYEQYF
>TRBJ1-1|TRBD1|13|TRBV20-1|.
TGCAGTGCTAGAGGGACAGGGGTGACTGAAGCTTTCTTT
CSARGTGVTEAFF
>TRBJ2-3|TRBD2|16|TRBV5-1|.
TGCGCCAGCAGCTTGTCGACCGGGGGGGCCCTCGATACGCAGTATTTT
CASSLSTGGALDTQYF
>TRBJ1-5|.|13|TRBV20-1|.
TGCAGTGCTAGTGCGGACAGCAATCAGCCCCAGCATTTT
CSASADSNQPQHF
>TRBJ1-2|.|16|TRBV18|.
TGTGCCAGCTCAGCCAGATTGGGGGCAGGGGACTATGGCTACACCTTC
CASSARLGAGDYGYTF
>TRBJ2-2|TRBD1|14|TRBV19|.
TGTGCCAGTAGACAGGGGTGGAACACCGGGGAGCTGTTTTTT
CASRQGWNTGELFF